Below, 32 T cell receptor beta chains from the same sample are listed, as sequenced in a study of CD8+CD57+ T cells in acquired aplastic anemia. CDR3 and TCR beta VDJ profiling relied on genomic DNA as the template. TCRdb analysed the reads with MiXCR anew, one entry per CDR3 protein. The sample has under 200,000 distinct CDR3 sequences; about 48% are singletons. The material sequenced was sorted CD4+, CD8+, or CD8+CD57+ T cells (not recorded which) from PBMCs. The receptors were sampled from a human donor in good health.

This clonotype showed up many times. The chain has TRBV24-1 and TRBJ2-1; D is tentatively TRBD1 or TRBD2 (5 bases each). V lost 1 base, J lost 5 bases, and 11 bases lay in between. This CDR3 comprises 15 residues. Germline V gives CDR1 KGHDR, CDR2 SFDVKD. CDR3 sequence (DNA): TGTGCCACCAGTGATTTTAAGGGGACCCACAATGAGCAGTTCTTC. Translation: CATSDFKGTHNEQFF.

The V call is TRBV7-3, the J call TRBJ2-7; D possibly corresponds to TRBD2 (7 bases). Trimming removed 5 bases at V and 5 bases at J, with 19 bases between. The CDR3 extends over 15 amino acids. Germline V gene lookup returns CDR1 SGHTA and CDR2 FQGTGA. CDR3 in DNA: TGTGCCAGCAGCCCTCCCTTAGGGGGGACTAACGAGCAGTACTTC. Protein product: CASSPPLGGTNEQYF.

This chain joins TRBV15 and TRBJ2-7, with D maybe TRBD2 (6 bases). The CDR3 has 14 amino acids. CDR1 and CDR2 (germline): LNHNV, YYDKDF (reference sequence). Trimming removed 1 base at V and 6 bases at J, with 13 bases between. The CDR3 DNA sequence: TGTGCCACCAGCAGAGTCGGGGAGGCGGCCGAGCAGTACTTC. Encoded protein: CATSRVGEAAEQYF.

The chain uses TRBV9 and TRBJ2-1; D is uncertain. From germline, CDR1 is SGDLS and CDR2 YYNGEE. The CDR3 totals 14 residues. V lost 5 bases and J 0 bases, leaving 9 bases between the germline ends. The CDR3 DNA reads as TGTGCCAGCAGTAACAGCCTCTCCTACAATGAGCAGTTCTTC. Its translation: CASSNSLSYNEQFF.

This clonotype was seen a handful of times. The chain recombines TRBV5-1 with TRBJ2-3; D not resolved. Germline CDR1 and CDR2: SGHRS and YFSETQ. Trimming cost V 0 bases and J 0 bases, with 8 bases left between them. The CDR3 is 15 residues long. The CDR3 protein is CASSLGPTSTDTQYF. The DNA for the CDR3 is TGCGCCAGCAGCTTGGGACCAACTAGCACAGATACGCAGTATTTT.

The V and J genes are TRBV20-1 and TRBJ2-5, with TRBD2 as a possible D gene (6 bases). From germline, CDR1 is DFQATT and CDR2 SNEGSKA (reference sequence). The CDR3 length is 14 residues. Trimming took 0 bases from V and 6 from J, leaving 14 bases between them. The CDR3: CSARDRVGGKTQYF. For the CDR3, the DNA is TGCAGTGCTAGAGATAGGGTGGGGGGAAAGACCCAGTACTTC.

This rearrangement joins TRBV24-1 to TRBJ1-1, with unresolved D. Germline V CDR1 and CDR2: KGHDR, SFDVKD. The CDR3 extends over 14 amino acids. Trimming removed 1 base from V and 1 base from J, with 6 bases in between. This chain's CDR3 is CATSDFPPNTEAFF. CDR3 in DNA: TGTGCCACCAGTGATTTCCCCCCGAACACTGAAGCTTTCTTT.

In this sample, this clonotype turned up once. The V gene is TRBV19, the J gene TRBJ1-3; TRBD1 aligns across 9 bases. The length of the CDR3 is 16 residues. Germline CDR1 LNHDA, CDR2 SQIVND (reference sequence). V lost 5 bases and J lost 4; bases outside the gene matches: 9. The CDR3 protein is CASSLGQGTYGNTIYF. The CDR3, as DNA: TGTGCCAGTAGTCTAGGACAGGGGACCTACGGAAACACCATATATTTT.

The chain employs TRBV4-3 and TRBJ1-2; D ambiguous. V gave up 0 bases and J gave up 4 bases, with 15 bases separating them. The CDR3 covers 16 residues. Germline CDR1 and CDR2: LGHNA and YSLEER. The CDR3 region is CASSQDRSPLSYGYTF. In nucleotides, the CDR3 is TGCGCCAGCAGCCAAGACAGGTCACCCCTCTCCTATGGCTACACCTTC.

This clonotype was detected a few times. A clone one base away is much larger, so this may be a read error. The chain carries TRBV7-2 and TRBJ2-2; no definite D call. Looked up from germline, CDR1 is SGHTA and CDR2 is FQGNSA. V was clipped by 7 bases and J by 1 base, with 13 bases between them. The CDR3 is 15 residues long. The CDR3 is CASNEMAGNTGELFF. The CDR3 DNA sequence: TGTGCCAGCAACGAGATGGCAGGGAACACCGGGGAGCTGTTTTTT.

About this clonotype itself: Given the absence of the conserved phenylalanine or tryptophan at the CDR3 end, a read error is likely. This rearrangement joins TRBV2 to TRBJ2-6; D is unresolved. Trimming pared 9 bases from V and 0 bases from J, leaving 12 bases between. CDR3 length: 15 residues. Germline lookup yields CDR1 SNHLY and CDR2 FYNNEI. Written as DNA, the CDR3 is TGTGCCAGAGAAAGCATGGGCTCTGGGGCCAACGTCCTGACTCAC. It yields the protein CARESMGSGANVLTH.

In its sample, this clonotype was seen many times. CDR3 residues: CASRHGPANTEAFF. CDR3 coding DNA: TGTGCCAGCAGACACGGCCCAGCAAACACTGAAGCTTTCTTT. This rearrangement joins TRBV6-5 to TRBJ1-1; D remains ambiguous. CDR1 and CDR2 from the germline V gene are MNHEY and SVGAGI. Trimming cost V 6 bases and J 2 bases, with 13 bases left between them. This CDR3 spans 14 amino acids.

The V gene is TRBV7-9, the J gene TRBJ1-4; D gene uncertain. This CDR3 contains 14 residues. Trimming took 5 bases from V and 8 from J, leaving 15 bases between them. Germline loops: CDR1 SEHNR, CDR2 FQNEAQ (reference sequence). The CDR3, as DNA: TGTGCCAGCAGCCAAGGGTACGAAAACGAAAAACTGTTTTTT. It is translated as CASSQGYENEKLFF. The entire variable domain, with the rest obtained from reference TRBV7-9 and TRBJ1-4, is as follows: DTGVSQNPRHKITKRGQNVTFRCDPISEHNRLYWYRQTLGQGPEFLTYFQNEAQLEKSRLLSDRFSAERPKGSFSTLEIQRTEQGDSAMYLCASSQGYENEKLFFGSGTQLSVL.

This clonotype was seen a few times. This chain links TRBV27 with TRBJ2-7, with D perhaps matching TRBD1 (5 bases). The ends were cut back, 8 bases at V and 5 bases at J, with 22 bases in the middle. The CDR3 is 15 amino acids. Germline V lookup: CDR1 MNHEY, CDR2 SMNVEV (reference sequence). The CDR3 sequence is CASSFDSFALNEQYF. The CDR3 DNA reads as TGTGCCAGCTCATTTGACAGTTTCGCGTTGAACGAGCAGTACTTC.

The rearrangement joins TRBV10-3 to TRBJ1-1; TRBD1 might be the D (6 bases). Trimming removed 6 bases from V and 0 bases from J, with 11 bases in between. Germline V gene data show CDR1 as ENHRY and CDR2 as SYGVKD. CDR3 length: 14 amino acids. The CDR3 protein is CAIRDRTVNTEAFF. CDR3 DNA: TGTGCCATCAGGGACAGAACAGTGAACACTGAAGCTTTCTTT.

This clonotype was detected ten times or more. The chain has TRBV19 and TRBJ1-3; the match to TRBD1 covers 8 bases. This CDR3 region has 15 residues. V lost 5 bases and J lost 2; bases outside the gene matches: 5. The germline V gene has CDR1 LNHDA and CDR2 SQIVND (reference sequence). The CDR3 here is CASSLSDRAGNTIYF. The CDR3 DNA reads TGTGCCAGTAGTCTCTCGGACAGGGCTGGAAACACCATATATTTT.

This clonotype was seen repeatedly, ten times or more. The chain joins TRBV19 to TRBJ1-1; 9 nucleotides match TRBD1. The J segment lost 0 bases and the V segment lost 5 bases, leaving 10 bases of the junction unmatched. The CDR3 is made up of 17 amino acids. Per germline, CDR1 LNHDA and CDR2 SQIVND (reference sequence). The CDR3 protein is CASSRDRVGLVNTEAFF. The CDR3 DNA reads TGTGCCAGTAGTCGGGACAGGGTTGGTCTTGTGAACACTGAAGCTTTCTTT.

The chain employs TRBV12-3 or TRBV12-4 and TRBJ1-5; maybe TRBD1 (6 bases). This CDR3 spans 15 amino acids. V was trimmed by 5 bases and J by 7 bases, leaving 18 bases between them. CDR3 in DNA: TGTGCCAGCAGTCCCGAGAGGGGGGGCTACCAGCCCCAGCATTTT. It encodes CASSPERGGYQPQHF.

Note on this clonotype: With a much larger clone just one base away, this may be a read error. No conserved phenylalanine or tryptophan ends this CDR3, so it is likely a read error. The J gene is TRBJ2-3, the V gene TRBV12-3 or TRBV12-4; 10 nucleotides align to TRBD1. After removal of 5 bases from V and 0 bases from J, the junction contained 2 bases not matched to a gene. The CDR3 extends over 15 amino acids. The CDR3 DNA is TGTGCCAGCAGTCAGGGACAGGGGAGCACAGATACGCAGTATCTT. This encodes CASSQGQGSTDTQYL.

This clonotype was recorded at least ten times. This chain links TRBV7-2 with TRBJ2-3; 7 bases line up with TRBD2. This CDR3 region has 14 residues. Looked up from germline, CDR1 is SGHTA and CDR2 is FQGNSA. V shed 5 bases, J shed 6 bases, and the junction held 8 bases outside the gene matches. For the CDR3, the DNA is TGTGCCAGCAGCGGGGGGGAAAGAAGGGATACGCAGTATTTT. Encoded protein: CASSGGERRDTQYF.

This clonotype was observed once. The chain has TRBV24-1 and TRBJ2-1; TRBD2 agrees at 12 bases. With V trimmed by 5 bases and J by 9 bases, 13 bases remained unmatched. In germline, CDR1 is KGHDR, CDR2 SFDVKD. The length of the CDR3 is 17 residues. CDR3 coding DNA: TGTGCCACCAGTGCTATGGCTAGCGGGAGGGCCTTTAGTGAGCAGTTCTTC. Its protein product is CATSAMASGRAFSEQFF.

The rearrangement links TRBV15 to TRBJ2-3; no clear D. In germline, CDR1 is LNHNV, CDR2 YYDKDF (reference sequence). The CDR3 has 12 residues. V was pared by 3 bases and J by 6 bases, with 7 bases between. This CDR3 is CATSRRRDTQYF. The CDR3 DNA follows: TGTGCCACCAGCAGGAGGCGGGATACGCAGTATTTT.

This clonotype was counted ten times or more. V and J are TRBV19 and TRBJ2-2; D gene unclear. CDR3 length: 14 residues. V lost 1 base and J lost 6, with 9 bases in between. Germline-derived CDR1 and CDR2 are LNHDA and SQIVND (reference sequence). The CDR3 spells CASSIGQVAGELFF. As DNA, the CDR3 is TGTGCCAGTAGTATAGGTCAGGTGGCCGGGGAGCTGTTTTTT.

The CDR3 region has the DNA TGTGCCAGCAGCCTGGGGACTAGCGTGAACACCGGGGAGCTGTTTTTT. It translates to CASSLGTSVNTGELFF. This chain uses TRBV5-4 with TRBJ2-2; 10 bases align to TRBD2. This CDR3 has 16 residues. CDR1 and CDR2 from the germline V gene are SGHNT and YYREEE (reference sequence). V gave up 4 bases and J gave up 1 base; unmatched junction bases: 4. Full variable domain (outside the CDR3, taken from reference TRBV5-4 and TRBJ2-2): ETGVTQSPTHLIKTRGQQVTLRCSSQSGHNTVSWYQQALGQGPQFIFQYYREEENGRGNFPPRFSGLQFPNYSSELNVNALELDDSALYLCASSLGTSVNTGELFFGEGSRLTVL.

Many counts were recorded for this clonotype. The V call is TRBV29-1, the J call TRBJ1-1; no clear D gene. Looked up from germline, CDR1 is SQVTM and CDR2 is ANQGSEA. V was cut by 7 bases and J by 6 bases, with 12 bases left in between. The CDR3 is 11 residues long. CDR3 loop: CSGSRGSEAFF. The CDR3 DNA sequence: TGCAGCGGGAGCCGAGGGTCTGAAGCTTTCTTT.

The chain combines TRBV19 with TRBJ2-7, with D perhaps TRBD1 (6 bases). The CDR3 is made up of 14 amino acids. Germline V gene sequence: CDR1 LNHDA, CDR2 SQIVND (reference sequence). V lost 4 bases and J 2 bases, leaving 12 bases between the germline ends. CDR3 DNA: TGTGCCAGTAGTAAGGGACATCTAGCCTACGAGCAGTACTTC. Translated: CASSKGHLAYEQYF.

This clonotype has at least ten counts. The J gene is TRBJ2-1, the V gene TRBV11-3; D ambiguous. The CDR3 has 15 amino acids. Trimming cost V 3 bases and J 7 bases, with 16 bases left between them. Per germline, CDR1 SGHNT and CDR2 YENEEA. The CDR3 reads CASSLDPTFGNEQFF. The CDR3 DNA reads TGTGCCAGCAGCTTGGACCCGACTTTCGGGAATGAGCAGTTCTTC. The full variable domain, rest sourced from reference TRBV11-3 and TRBJ2-1, is EAGVVQSPRYKIIEKKQPVAFWCNPISGHNTLYWYLQNLGQGPELLIRYENEEAVDDSQLPKDRFSAERLKGVDSTLKIQPAELGDSAVYLCASSLDPTFGNEQFFGPGTRLTVL.

Turning to this clonotype: A much larger clone differs by one base, so this may be a read error. The conserved phenylalanine or tryptophan normally closing the CDR3 is absent here, so this likely arose from a read error. The V call is TRBV12-3 or TRBV12-4, the J call TRBJ2-5; D not resolved. The CDR3 spans 14 residues. The ends were cut back, 3 bases at V and 3 bases at J, with 11 bases in the middle. The CDR3 DNA follows: TGTGCCAGCAGTTTCCAAGAGCCGGAAGAGACCCAGTACCTC. Protein sequence: CASSFQEPEETQYL.

The gene calls are TRBV6-2 or TRBV6-3 and TRBJ2-7; no reliable D call. The germline V gene encodes CDR1 MNHEY and CDR2 SVGEGT. Trimming removed 2 bases at V and 3 bases at J, with 17 bases between. This CDR3 region has 16 residues. CDR3 DNA: TGTGCCAGCAGTTACCCTCAATGGATGGGCGTCTACGAGCAGTACTTC. Encoded protein: CASSYPQWMGVYEQYF.

There are many counts of this clonotype. The V and J genes are TRBV10-3 and TRBJ2-5; tentatively, D is TRBD1 (6 bases). The germline gives CDR1 ENHRY, CDR2 SYGVKD. CDR3 size: 13 residues. Trimming shortened V by 6 bases and J by 1 base, and 9 bases separated the two germline ends. This chain's CDR3 is CAISGQSQETQYF. CDR3 DNA sequence: TGTGCCATCAGCGGACAGTCCCAAGAGACCCAGTACTTC.

In this sample, this clonotype turned up many times. The chain is built from TRBV5-5 and TRBJ1-2; no definite D call. The germline gives CDR1 SGHKS, CDR2 YYEKEE (reference sequence). V lost 0 bases and J lost 4, with 13 bases in between. The CDR3 totals 15 residues. The chain's CDR3 is CASSLVQRAGYGYTF. As DNA, the CDR3 is TGTGCCAGCAGCTTGGTCCAAAGGGCTGGCTATGGCTACACCTTC.

V is TRBV2 and J is TRBJ2-1; 12 bases line up with TRBD2. Germline CDR1 and CDR2: SNHLY and FYNNEI. Losses at the gene ends were 5 bases for V and 10 bases for J; bases not matched to a gene: 9. The CDR3 totals 15 residues. For the CDR3, the DNA is TGTGCCAGCAGTTTCCTAGCGGGGGGGGCCGCGGAGCAGTTCTTC. Amino acid sequence: CASSFLAGGAAEQFF.